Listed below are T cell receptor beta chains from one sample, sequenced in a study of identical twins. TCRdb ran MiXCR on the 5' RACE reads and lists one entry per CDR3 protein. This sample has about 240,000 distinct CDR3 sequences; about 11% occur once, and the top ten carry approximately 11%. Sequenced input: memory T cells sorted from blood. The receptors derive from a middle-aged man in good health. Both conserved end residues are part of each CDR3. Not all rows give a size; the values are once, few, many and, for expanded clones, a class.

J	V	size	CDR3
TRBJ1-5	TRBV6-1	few	CASSILRQSDQHF
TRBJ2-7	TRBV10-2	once	CASSVYTEEQYF
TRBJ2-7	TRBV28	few	CASSLKVSYEQYF
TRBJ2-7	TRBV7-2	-	CASSLAGLAGVGTYEQYF
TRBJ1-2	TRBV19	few	CASSGTGVFYGYTF
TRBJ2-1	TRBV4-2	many	CASSQGASGTYNEQFF
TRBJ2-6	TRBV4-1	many	CASSQDRETGANVLTF
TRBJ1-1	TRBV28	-	CASKLPARVYGYTEAFF
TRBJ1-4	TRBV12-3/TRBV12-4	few	CASRIQGALEKLFF
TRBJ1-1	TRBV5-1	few	CASSLAGNNDLNTEAFF
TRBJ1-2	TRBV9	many	CASSVVTAVGYTF
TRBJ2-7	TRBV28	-	CASSHKAGISYEQYF
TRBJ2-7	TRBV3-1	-	CASSRGPDSYEQYF
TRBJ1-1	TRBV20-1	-	CSARGNRGLNTEAFF
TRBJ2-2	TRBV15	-	CATCRDPGVNTGELFF
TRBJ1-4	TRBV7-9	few	CASSLRTTTNEKLFF
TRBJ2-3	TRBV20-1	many	CSAQSPGVSTDTQYF
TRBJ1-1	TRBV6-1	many	CASRIGNTEAFF
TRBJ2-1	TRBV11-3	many	CASSLARSSYNEQFF
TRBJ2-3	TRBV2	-	CASSRTRDTQYF
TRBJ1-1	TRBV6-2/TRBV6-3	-	CASSGTGFGTEAFF
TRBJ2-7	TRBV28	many	CASRTGQGAHEQYF
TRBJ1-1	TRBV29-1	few	CSVGPGQRNTEAFF
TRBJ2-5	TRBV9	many	CASSSRTGEETQYF
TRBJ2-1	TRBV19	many	CASKGQGYNNEQFF